These 32 T cell receptor beta chains were sequenced from one sample in a study of T cells in Graves' hyperthyroidism and ophthalmopathy. Amplification of TCR beta CDR3 regions was performed using RNA transcripts as template. HTBI primers were used for first-round RT-PCR of the TCR CDR3. TCRdb itself ran the multiplex PCR reads through MiXCR, one entry per CDR3 protein. The repertoire holds fewer than 25,000 distinct CDR3 sequences, with around 54% as singletons. Sequencing was performed on blood. Receptors were obtained from a woman aged 40-49 years with Graves' hyperthyroidism that later progressed to Graves' ophthalmopathy.

By share of the sample, this clonotype is medium-sized. V usage is TRBV20-1 and J usage is TRBJ2-7; D may be TRBD2 (6 bases). In germline, CDR1 is DFQATT, CDR2 SNEGSKA (reference sequence). The CDR3 runs to 14 residues. V was pared by 2 bases and J by 3 bases, with 14 bases between. CDR3 region: CSARKEGPGYEQYF. The CDR3 nucleotides are TGCAGTGCTAGAAAGGAGGGACCAGGCTACGAGCAGTACTTC.

This clonotype has more than one count but fewer than ten. The rearrangement uses TRBV10-3 and TRBJ1-1; possibly TRBD1 for D (6 bases). In germline, CDR1 is ENHRY, CDR2 SYGVKD. The CDR3 loop spans 16 amino acids. The V end lost 1 base, the J end lost 0 bases, and 12 bases lay between the germline ends. The CDR3: CAISELGGAVNTEAFF. DNA for the CDR3: TGTGCCATCAGTGAGTTAGGGGGTGCGGTGAACACTGAAGCTTTCTTT.

This clonotype appeared many times. CDR3 in DNA: TGCAGTGCTGCCGCCCCCAGGGGGTTGAACACTGAAGCTTTCTTT. Protein: CSAAAPRGLNTEAFF. This chain uses TRBV20-1 with TRBJ1-1; TRBD1 matches 7 bases. Germline V gene data show CDR1 as DFQATT and CDR2 as SNEGSKA (reference sequence). This CDR3 has 15 residues. The ends lost 5 bases at V and 0 bases at J; junction bases unmatched: 9.

In this sample, this clonotype turned up a few times. The chain joins TRBV7-2 to TRBJ1-6; D unclear. CDR1 and CDR2 from the germline V gene are SGHTA and FQGNSA. V was trimmed by 5 bases and J by 8 bases, leaving 10 bases between them. The CDR3 has 13 amino acids. Here the CDR3 reads CASSPTLYSPLHF. The CDR3 DNA follows: TGTGCCAGCAGCCCGACACTTTATTCACCCCTCCACTTT.

With respect to this clonotype: Germline and junction disagree at one end, which may indicate a read error. The chain has TRBV2 and TRBJ2-3; D may match TRBD1 or TRBD2 (7 bases each). CDR3 length equals 15 residues. CDR1 is SNHLY and CDR2 is FYNNEI in the germline V gene. The CDR3 nucleotides read TGTGCCAGCAGGGGGGGACAGACTAGCAAAGATACGCAGTATTTT. Translation: CASRGGQTSKDTQYF.

Relative to its sample, this clonotype is medium-sized. The chain links TRBV24-1 to TRBJ2-5, with 8 bases lining up with TRBD2. The CDR3 is 13 residues long. V lost 1 base to trimming and J lost 12 bases; unmatched junction nucleotides: 6. Germline CDR1 is KGHDR and CDR2 is SFDVKD. CDR3 bases: TGTGCCACCAGTGATTTCGTTAGCGGGAAGAAGTACTTC. Protein sequence: CATSDFVSGKKYF.

J is TRBJ2-1 and V is TRBV25-1; the match to TRBD2 covers 10 bases. Germline V lookup: CDR1 MGHDK, CDR2 SYGVNS. The V gene end was trimmed by 8 bases and the J gene end by 2 bases; junction bases not matched to a gene: 15. The CDR3 contains 18 residues. The CDR3 loop is CASVDSSIAGGTYNEQFF. In nucleotides, the CDR3 is TGTGCCAGCGTTGACTCAAGTATAGCGGGAGGTACCTACAATGAGCAGTTCTTC.

This chain links TRBV24-1 with TRBJ2-3, with D possibly TRBD2 on 6 matching bases. This CDR3 has 15 residues. Germline-derived CDR1 and CDR2 are KGHDR and SFDVKD. Trimming pared 4 bases from V and 0 bases from J, leaving 10 bases between. CDR3 DNA sequence: TGTGCCACCAGTGAGCGGGGCTCTAGCACAGATACGCAGTATTTT. Its translation is CATSERGSSTDTQYF.

The chain combines TRBV13 with TRBJ2-7, with no clear D. The germline CDR1 and CDR2 sequences are PRHDT and FYEKMQ (reference sequence). V lost 1 base and J lost 7, with 11 bases in between. The CDR3 has 13 residues. CDR3 region: CASSLDDGGEQYF. The CDR3 DNA follows: TGTGCCAGCAGCTTAGATGATGGTGGGGAGCAGTACTTC.

J is TRBJ1-5 and V is TRBV10-3, with a possible D match to TRBD1 (5 bases). In germline, CDR1 is ENHRY, CDR2 SYGVKD. The CDR3 has 13 amino acids. Trimming cost V 7 bases and J 7 bases, with 14 bases left between them. CDR3 sequence: CAITGDSSQPQHF. CDR3 sequence (DNA): TGTGCCATCACCGGCGACAGCTCCCAGCCCCAGCATTTT.

A note on this clonotype: One end of the junction fails to match germline, which may point to a read error. The chain employs TRBV15 and TRBJ2-7; 13 bases are shared with TRBD2. The CDR3 length is 16 residues. CDR1 and CDR2 (germline): LNHNV, YYDKDF (reference sequence). CDR3 in amino acids: CTTSRGLAGVACEQYF. The CDR3 region has the DNA TGTACCACCAGCAGAGGACTAGCGGGAGTGGCCTGCGAGCAGTACTTT. Supplemented by reference TRBV15 and TRBJ2-7, the full variable domain reads DAMVIQNPRYQVTQFGKPVTLSCSQTLNHNVMYWYQQKSSQAPKLLFHYYDKDFNNEADTPDNFQSRRPNTSFCFLDIRSPGLGDTAMYLCTTSRGLAGVACEQYFGPGTRLTVT.

The CDR3 is CSAWVSEKASNEQFF. The DNA of the CDR3 is TGCAGTGCTTGGGTGAGCGAGAAGGCATCCAATGAGCAGTTCTTC. The chain couples TRBV20-1 to TRBJ2-1, with D unclear. The CDR3 consists of 15 residues. V lost 5 bases and J lost 6, with 20 bases in between. Per the germline V gene, CDR1 is DFQATT and CDR2 is SNEGSKA (reference sequence).

This clonotype showed up just a few times. The chain employs TRBV20-1 and TRBJ1-1; tentative D call: TRBD1 (5 bases). V lost 2 bases and J lost 1, with 8 bases in between. The CDR3 loop spans 13 amino acids. The germline V gene has CDR1 DFQATT and CDR2 SNEGSKA (reference sequence). CDR3 in amino acids: CSARKDTNTEAFF. The CDR3 bases are TGCAGTGCTAGAAAGGACACGAACACTGAAGCTTTCTTT.

The chain employs TRBV7-9 and TRBJ2-7; 8 nucleotides agree with TRBD2. The germline CDR1 and CDR2 sequences are SEHNR and FQNEAQ (reference sequence). V shed 5 bases and J 9 bases; nucleotides not matched to a gene: 3. This CDR3 has 11 residues. The CDR3 DNA follows: TGTGCCAGCAGCCCCGGGACTAGGCAGTACTTC. It specifies CASSPGTRQYF.

The chain links TRBV15 to TRBJ1-3; D possibly corresponds to TRBD1 (6 bases). Germline V lookup: CDR1 LNHNV, CDR2 YYDKDF (reference sequence). Trimming shortened V by 3 bases and J by 4 bases, and 16 bases separated the two germline ends. The CDR3 totals 16 residues. CDR3 coding DNA: TGTGCCACCAGCAGGTTGGACAGTGGGGCAGGAAACACCATATATTTT. Translated, it gives CATSRLDSGAGNTIYF.

This clonotype was found a few times. The V gene is TRBV24-1, the J gene TRBJ2-6; TRBD1 might be the D (5 bases). The CDR3 contains 17 residues. Between the trimmed V and J ends, which lost 3 bases and 5 bases, there was a span of 16 bases. Per germline, CDR1 KGHDR and CDR2 SFDVKD. For the CDR3, the DNA is TGTGCCACCAGTGATCCATCGACAGCCGTCAGGGCCAACGTCCTGACTTTC. It encodes CATSDPSTAVRANVLTF.

The J gene is TRBJ2-1, the V gene TRBV10-3; 13 positions match TRBD2. Trimming removed 4 bases from V and 0 bases from J; junction bases left unmatched: 6. The CDR3 is 18 amino acids. Germline CDR1 is ENHRY and CDR2 is SYGVKD. The CDR3 loop reads CAISGGLAGPSSYNEQFF. The CDR3 DNA follows: TGTGCCATCAGTGGGGGACTAGCGGGACCTAGCTCCTACAATGAGCAGTTCTTC.

The chain joins TRBV7-8 to TRBJ2-7; weak D call: TRBD1 (5 bases). CDR1 is SGHVS and CDR2 is FQNEAQ in the germline V gene. The V end was cut by 5 bases, the J end by 3 bases, with 14 bases between. This CDR3 has 14 amino acids. The CDR3 DNA is TGTGCCAGCAGCCTTTATGACAGATTCTACGAGCAGTACTTC. It specifies CASSLYDRFYEQYF.

The chain combines TRBV7-9 with TRBJ1-4, with D maybe TRBD1 (5 bases). V shed 5 bases and J shed 7 bases, with 26 bases lying between them. The CDR3 has 18 amino acids. CDR1 is SEHNR, CDR2 FQNEAQ, per germline (reference sequence). CDR3 amino acids: CASSPGMGYEQGGEKLFF. The CDR3 region has the DNA TGTGCCAGCAGCCCCGGTATGGGCTACGAGCAGGGAGGTGAAAAACTGTTTTTT.

This chain links TRBV2 with TRBJ2-2; D assignment may be TRBD1 or TRBD2 (6 bases each). Germline values: CDR1 SNHLY, CDR2 FYNNEI. This CDR3 has 14 residues. Trimming cost V 2 bases and J 6 bases, with 10 bases left between them. The CDR3 spells CASSEIRGAGELFF. The CDR3 nucleotides read TGTGCCAGCAGTGAAATAAGGGGGGCCGGGGAGCTGTTTTTT.

The J gene is TRBJ2-2, the V gene TRBV5-1; possibly TRBD1 or TRBD2 for D (5 bases each). Trimming took 4 bases from V and 1 from J, leaving 26 bases between them. Per germline, CDR1 SGHRS and CDR2 YFSETQ. The CDR3 is 20 amino acids. CDR3 DNA sequence: TGCGCCAGCAGCGTGCCGGGACCCAAAACTCCCAGTCGGAACACCGGGGAGCTGTTTTTT. Translating it yields CASSVPGPKTPSRNTGELFF.

The V gene is TRBV24-1, the J gene TRBJ2-5, with TRBD1 as a possible D gene (5 bases). V lost 1 base to trimming and J lost 2 bases, with 10 bases between them. Germline CDR1 is KGHDR and CDR2 is SFDVKD. This CDR3 comprises 15 residues. CDR3 sequence: CATSDFGQGQETQYF. The DNA for the CDR3 is TGTGCCACCAGTGATTTCGGGCAGGGTCAAGAGACCCAGTACTTC.

This clonotype was detected ten times or more. J is TRBJ2-5 and V is TRBV12-3 or TRBV12-4; the match to TRBD2 covers 12 bases. This CDR3 spans 18 amino acids. The V gene end was trimmed by 3 bases and the J gene end by 5 bases; junction bases not matched to a gene: 13. This CDR3 is CASSFSSGRAGVRETQYF. For the CDR3, the DNA is TGTGCCAGCAGTTTTTCTAGCGGGAGGGCCGGGGTAAGGGAGACCCAGTACTTC.

In regard to this clonotype: A junction end diverges from the germline sequence, so it may reflect a read error. The V call is TRBV10-3, the J call TRBJ2-7; 13 positions match TRBD2. This CDR3 spans 15 amino acids. The germline CDR1 and CDR2 sequences are ENHRY and SYGVKD. CDR3 amino acids: CASSYTSGRADEQYF. The CDR3 DNA is TGTGCCAGCAGTTACACTAGCGGGAGGGCCGACGAGCAGTACTTC.

This sequence joins TRBV7-9 and TRBJ2-1; possible D gene TRBD1, 6 bases. CDR3 length: 16 amino acids. The V gene's germline CDR1 is SEHNR and CDR2 FQNEAQ (reference sequence). Deletions cut 6 bases from V and 2 bases from J, with 17 bases between. CDR3 sequence: CASRPAGTTTYNEQFF. The CDR3 DNA follows: TGTGCCAGCAGACCAGCCGGGACAACAACCTACAATGAGCAGTTCTTC.

This clonotype was counted ten times or more. The V and J genes are TRBV12-3 or TRBV12-4 and TRBJ2-7; D may be TRBD1 or TRBD2 (5 bases each). The CDR3 is 16 amino acids. Trimming left V 5 bases short and J 0 bases short, with 17 bases between. The CDR3 spells CASSTRSGRTSYEQYF. In DNA, the CDR3 is TGTGCCAGCAGTACGCGCTCGGGGCGAACCTCCTACGAGCAGTACTTC.

The table lists this clonotype with many counts. The chain uses TRBV19 and TRBJ1-4; D gene uncertain. The CDR3 has 14 amino acids. Germline V gene sequence: CDR1 LNHDA, CDR2 SQIVND (reference sequence). The ends were cut back, 6 bases at V and 0 bases at J, with 8 bases in the middle. The CDR3 spells CASSPFATNEKLFF. As DNA, the CDR3 is TGTGCCAGTAGCCCATTTGCAACTAATGAAAAACTGTTTTTT.

The J gene is TRBJ2-1, the V gene TRBV29-1; 12 positions match TRBD2. Trimming at V came to 7 bases and at J to 9 bases, leaving 7 bases not matched to a gene. This CDR3 comprises 13 residues. CDR1 and CDR2 from the germline V gene are SQVTM and ANQGSEA. CDR3 residues: CSGRLAGAAEQFF. The CDR3 DNA reads as TGCAGCGGCCGACTAGCGGGAGCCGCTGAGCAGTTCTTC.

V gene TRBV11-2 combines with J gene TRBJ2-7; 10 nucleotides agree with TRBD2. Germline CDR1 reads SGHAT; CDR2 reads FQNNGV. The CDR3 consists of 16 residues. J gave up 2 bases and V 5 bases, and 9 bases lay outside the gene matches. CDR3 in DNA: TGTGCCAGCAGCCTCGATAGCGGGAGGCCCACCTACGAGCAGTACTTC. The encoded protein is CASSLDSGRPTYEQYF.

The genes are TRBV9 and TRBJ2-3, with 13 nucleotides matching TRBD2. The germline V gene encodes CDR1 SGDLS and CDR2 YYNGEE. The CDR3 length is 16 residues. V trimming: 4 bases; J trimming: 2 bases; junction bases outside the gene matches: 4. The CDR3 DNA is TGTGCCAGCAGCTCCGGGACTAGCGGGAACACAGATACGCAGTATTTT. Translated: CASSSGTSGNTDTQYF.

This clonotype was detected once. The V gene is TRBV25-1, the J gene TRBJ2-7; D is unclear. The CDR3 is made up of 12 amino acids. Germline values: CDR1 MGHDK, CDR2 SYGVNS. V was pared by 8 bases and J by 4 bases, with 12 bases between. As DNA, the CDR3 is TGTGCCAGCCCGGGCCCCGGGTACGAGCAGTACTTC. This translates into CASPGPGYEQYF.

The chain employs TRBV2 and TRBJ2-7; D remains ambiguous. Germline CDR1 reads SNHLY; CDR2 reads FYNNEI. There are 16 residues in the CDR3. Trimming took 1 base from V and 3 from J, leaving 16 bases between them. Here the CDR3 DNA reads TGTGCCAGCAGTGAAGGTCGGGTTGGCCTCCACTACGAGCAGTACTTC. It specifies CASSEGRVGLHYEQYF.